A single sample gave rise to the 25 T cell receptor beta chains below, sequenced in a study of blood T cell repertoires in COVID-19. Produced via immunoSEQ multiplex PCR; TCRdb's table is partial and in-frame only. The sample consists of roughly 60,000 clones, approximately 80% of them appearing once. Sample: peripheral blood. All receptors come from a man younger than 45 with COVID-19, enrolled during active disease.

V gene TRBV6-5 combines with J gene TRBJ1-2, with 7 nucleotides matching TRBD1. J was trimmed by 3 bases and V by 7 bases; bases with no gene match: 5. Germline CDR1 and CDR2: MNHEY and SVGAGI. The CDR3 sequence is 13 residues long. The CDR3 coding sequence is TGTGCCAGCATTGGGACAGTGGACTATGGCTACACCTTC. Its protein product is CASIGTVDYGYTF.

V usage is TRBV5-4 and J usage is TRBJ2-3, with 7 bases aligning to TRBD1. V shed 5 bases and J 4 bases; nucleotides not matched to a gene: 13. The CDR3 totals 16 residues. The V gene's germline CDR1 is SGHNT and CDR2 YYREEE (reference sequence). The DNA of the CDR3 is TGTGCCAGCAGGCATACCTTACAGGGGCGGCCAGATACGCAGTATTTT. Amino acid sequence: CASRHTLQGRPDTQYF.

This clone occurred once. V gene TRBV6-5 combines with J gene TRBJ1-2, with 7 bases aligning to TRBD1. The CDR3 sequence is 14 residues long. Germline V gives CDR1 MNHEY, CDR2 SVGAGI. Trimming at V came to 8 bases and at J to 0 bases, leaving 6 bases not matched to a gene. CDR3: CASGTGTANYGYTF. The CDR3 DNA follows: TGTGCCAGCGGGACGGGGACAGCTAACTATGGCTACACCTTC.

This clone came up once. DNA of the CDR3: TGTGCCAGCAGCTTGGACAGGGAGACCCAGTACTTC. Amino acids: CASSLDRETQYF. This rearrangement joins TRBV11-2 to TRBJ2-5; TRBD1 agrees at 7 bases. The CDR3 runs to 12 residues. Trimming removed 3 bases from V and 5 bases from J; junction bases left unmatched: 0. The germline V gene has CDR1 SGHAT and CDR2 FQNNGV.

The CDR3 sequence: CASRIPTGGNTEAFF. The CDR3 DNA sequence: TGTGCCAGCAGAATCCCGACAGGGGGGAACACTGAAGCTTTCTTT. This chain connects TRBV6-5 to TRBJ1-1, with 9 bases aligning to TRBD1. J was trimmed by 1 base and V by 6 bases; bases with no gene match: 6. The germline CDR1 and CDR2 sequences are MNHEY and SVGAGI. The length of the CDR3 is 15 residues.

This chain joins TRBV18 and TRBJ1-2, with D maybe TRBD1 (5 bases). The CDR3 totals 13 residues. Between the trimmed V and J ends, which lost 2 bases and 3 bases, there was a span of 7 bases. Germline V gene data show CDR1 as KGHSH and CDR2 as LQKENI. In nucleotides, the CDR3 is TGTGCCAGCTCACCAGGACATGACTATGGCTACACCTTC. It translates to CASSPGHDYGYTF.

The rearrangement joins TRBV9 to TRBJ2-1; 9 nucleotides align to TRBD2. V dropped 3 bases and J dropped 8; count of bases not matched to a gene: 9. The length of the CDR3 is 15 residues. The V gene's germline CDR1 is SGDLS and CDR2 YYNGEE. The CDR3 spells CASSALAGAVDEQFF. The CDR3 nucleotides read TGTGCCAGCAGCGCCTTAGCGGGAGCTGTTGATGAGCAGTTCTTC. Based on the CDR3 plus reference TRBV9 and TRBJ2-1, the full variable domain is DSGVTQTPKHLITATGQRVTLRCSPRSGDLSVYWYQQSLDQGLQFLIQYYNGEERAKGNILERFSAQQFPDLHSELNLSSLELGDSALYFCASSALAGAVDEQFFGPGTRLTVL.

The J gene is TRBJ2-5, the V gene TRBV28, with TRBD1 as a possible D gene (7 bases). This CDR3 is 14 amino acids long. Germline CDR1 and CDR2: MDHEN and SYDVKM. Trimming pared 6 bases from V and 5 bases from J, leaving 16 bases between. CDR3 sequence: CASRQASGGETQYF. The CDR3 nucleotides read TGTGCCAGCAGGCAGGCATCAGGGGGGGAGACCCAGTACTTC.

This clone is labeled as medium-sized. CDR3: CASSDSRENTGELFF. CDR3 DNA: TGTGCCAGCAGTGACTCGCGGGAGAACACCGGGGAGCTGTTTTTT. The chain has TRBV6-4 and TRBJ2-2; TRBD2 might be the D (6 bases). Trimming shortened V by 0 bases and J by 1 base, and 6 bases separated the two germline ends. The CDR3 is 15 amino acids. Germline assignment: CDR1 MRHNA and CDR2 SNTAGT.

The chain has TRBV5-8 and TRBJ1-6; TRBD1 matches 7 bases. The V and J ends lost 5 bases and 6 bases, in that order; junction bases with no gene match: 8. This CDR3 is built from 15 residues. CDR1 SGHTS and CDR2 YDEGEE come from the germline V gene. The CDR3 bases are TGTGCCAGCAGTCCCAGGACAGGCCGTAATTCACCCCTCCACTTT. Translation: CASSPRTGRNSPLHF.

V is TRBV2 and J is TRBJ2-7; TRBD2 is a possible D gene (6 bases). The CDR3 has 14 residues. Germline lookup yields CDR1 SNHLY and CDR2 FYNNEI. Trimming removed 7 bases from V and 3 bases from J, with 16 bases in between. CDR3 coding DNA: TGTGCCAGCACAAGGAGGGCCGGGGTCTACGAGCAGTACTTC. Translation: CASTRRAGVYEQYF.

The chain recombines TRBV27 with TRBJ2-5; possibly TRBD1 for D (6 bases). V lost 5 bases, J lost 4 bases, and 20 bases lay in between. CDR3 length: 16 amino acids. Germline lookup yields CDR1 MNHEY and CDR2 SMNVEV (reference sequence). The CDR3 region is CASSTMSGQLRETQYF. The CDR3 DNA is TGTGCCAGCAGTACGATGAGTGGACAGCTACGAGAGACCCAGTACTTC.

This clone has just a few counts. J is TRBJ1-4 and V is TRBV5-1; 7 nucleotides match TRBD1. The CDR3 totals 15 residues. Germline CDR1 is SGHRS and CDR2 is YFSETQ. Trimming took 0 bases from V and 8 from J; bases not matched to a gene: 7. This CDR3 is CASSLGDSSNEKLFF. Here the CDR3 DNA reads TGCGCCAGCAGCTTGGGGGACAGCTCCAACGAAAAACTGTTTTTT.

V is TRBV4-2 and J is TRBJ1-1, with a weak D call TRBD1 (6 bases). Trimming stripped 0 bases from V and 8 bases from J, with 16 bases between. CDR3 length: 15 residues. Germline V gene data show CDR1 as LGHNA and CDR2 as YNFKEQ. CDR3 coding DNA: TGTGCCAGCAGCCAAGAAAAACAGGGAGACATCGAAGCTTTCTTT. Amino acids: CASSQEKQGDIEAFF.

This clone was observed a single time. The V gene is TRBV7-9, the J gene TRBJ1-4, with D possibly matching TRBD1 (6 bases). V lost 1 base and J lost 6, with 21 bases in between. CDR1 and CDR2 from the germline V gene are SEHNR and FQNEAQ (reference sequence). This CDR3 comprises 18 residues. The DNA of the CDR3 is TGTGCCAGCAGCTTAGAAACCGGGACACGAGGACGGTATGAAAAACTGTTTTTT. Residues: CASSLETGTRGRYEKLFF. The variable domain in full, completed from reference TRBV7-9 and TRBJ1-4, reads DTGVSQNPRHKITKRGQNVTFRCDPISEHNRLYWYRQTLGQGPEFLTYFQNEAQLEKSRLLSDRFSAERPKGSFSTLEIQRTEQGDSAMYLCASSLETGTRGRYEKLFFGSGTQLSVL.

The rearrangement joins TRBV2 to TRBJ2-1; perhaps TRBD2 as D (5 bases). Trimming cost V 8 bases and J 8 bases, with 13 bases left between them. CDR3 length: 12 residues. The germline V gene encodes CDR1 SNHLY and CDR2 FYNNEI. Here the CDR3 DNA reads TGTGCCAGCGATCCAGTCGGGGATGAGCAGTTCTTC. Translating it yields CASDPVGDEQFF.

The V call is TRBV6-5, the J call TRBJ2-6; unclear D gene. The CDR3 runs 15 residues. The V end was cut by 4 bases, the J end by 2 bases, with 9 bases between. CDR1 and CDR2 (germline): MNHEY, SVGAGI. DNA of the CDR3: TGTGCCAGCAGTTCCTCTCTAACTGGGGCCAACGTCCTGACTTTC. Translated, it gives CASSSSLTGANVLTF.

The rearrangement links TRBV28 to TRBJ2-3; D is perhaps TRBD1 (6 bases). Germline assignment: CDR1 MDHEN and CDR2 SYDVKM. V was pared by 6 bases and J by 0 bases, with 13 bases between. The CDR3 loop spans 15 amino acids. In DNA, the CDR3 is TGTGCCAGCAGCCCTCACAGGGCTAGCACAGATACGCAGTATTTT. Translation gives CASSPHRASTDTQYF.

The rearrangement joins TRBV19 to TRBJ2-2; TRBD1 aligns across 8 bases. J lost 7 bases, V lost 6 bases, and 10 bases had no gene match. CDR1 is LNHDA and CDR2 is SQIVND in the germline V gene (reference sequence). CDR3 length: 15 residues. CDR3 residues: CASRQTGAPSGELFF. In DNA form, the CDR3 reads TGTGCCAGTAGACAGACAGGGGCGCCTAGCGGGGAGCTGTTTTTT.

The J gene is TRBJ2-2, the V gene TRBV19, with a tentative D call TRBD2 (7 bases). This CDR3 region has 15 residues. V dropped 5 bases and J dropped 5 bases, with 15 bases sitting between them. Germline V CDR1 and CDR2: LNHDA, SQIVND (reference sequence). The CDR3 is CASSLTGGGTGELFF. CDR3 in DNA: TGTGCCAGTAGTTTAACGGGGGGCGGTACCGGGGAGCTGTTTTTT. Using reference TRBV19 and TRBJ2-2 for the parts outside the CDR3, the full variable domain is DGGITQSPKYLFRKEGQNVTLSCEQNLNHDAMYWYRQDPGQGLRLIYYSQIVNDFQKGDIAEGYSVSREKKESFPLTVTSAQKNPTAFYLCASSLTGGGTGELFFGEGSRLTVL.

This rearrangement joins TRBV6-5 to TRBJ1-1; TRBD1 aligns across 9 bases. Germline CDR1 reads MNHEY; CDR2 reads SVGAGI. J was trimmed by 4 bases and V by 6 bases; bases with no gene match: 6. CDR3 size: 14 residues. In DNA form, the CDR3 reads TGTGCCAGCAGACGAGGGGACAGGGTCACTGAAGCTTTCTTT. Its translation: CASRRGDRVTEAFF.

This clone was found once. CDR3 amino acids: CASSNRGGPEAFF. The DNA for the CDR3 is TGTGCCAGCAGTAACAGGGGGGGGCCTGAAGCTTTCTTT. The chain employs TRBV2 and TRBJ1-1; 8 bases align to TRBD1. Trimming removed 5 bases from V and 6 bases from J; junction bases left unmatched: 5. The CDR3 is 13 residues long. Germline V gene data show CDR1 as SNHLY and CDR2 as FYNNEI.

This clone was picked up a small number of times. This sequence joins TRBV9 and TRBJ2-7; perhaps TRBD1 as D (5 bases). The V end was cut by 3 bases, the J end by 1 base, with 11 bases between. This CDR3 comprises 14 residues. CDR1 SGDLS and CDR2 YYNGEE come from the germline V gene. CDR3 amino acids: CASSANQGSYEQYF. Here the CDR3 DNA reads TGTGCCAGCAGCGCGAACCAGGGTTCCTACGAGCAGTACTTC.

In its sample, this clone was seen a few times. CDR3 residues: CASSVGSGQEYEQYF. In DNA, the CDR3 is TGTGCCAGCAGCGTAGGTTCCGGACAAGAATACGAGCAGTACTTC. The chain combines TRBV9 with TRBJ2-7; D might be TRBD1 (5 bases). From germline, CDR1 is SGDLS and CDR2 YYNGEE. The V end lost 0 bases, the J end lost 4 bases, and 14 bases lay between the germline ends. CDR3 length equals 15 residues.

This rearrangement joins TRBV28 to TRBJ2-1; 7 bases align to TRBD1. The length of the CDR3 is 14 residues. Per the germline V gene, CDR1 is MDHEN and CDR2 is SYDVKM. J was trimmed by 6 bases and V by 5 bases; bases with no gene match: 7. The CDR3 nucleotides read TGTGCCAGCAGTACCCGACAGGGTAGCAATGAGCAGTTCTTC. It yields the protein CASSTRQGSNEQFF. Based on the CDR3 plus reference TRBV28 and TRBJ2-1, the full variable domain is DVKVTQSSRYLVKRTGEKVFLECVQDMDHENMFWYRQDPGLGLRLIYFSYDVKMKEKGDIPEGYSVSREKKERFSLILESASTNQTSMYLCASSTRQGSNEQFFGPGTRLTVL.